This TCR beta chain was observed in a study of T cell responses to AZD1222 COVID-19 vaccine. In regard to this clone: Its antigen is not known. This CDR3 is also generated by other DNA sequences in the sample.

Profiled with immunoSEQ multiplex PCR; TCRdb holds only in-frame clones, not every one. The repertoire consists of fewer than 90,000 clones, with nearly 90% occurring once and the leading ten covering under 13%. Germline V CDR1 and CDR2: MRHNA, SNTAGT. Trimming removed 0 bases from V and 4 bases from J, with 6 bases in between. The CDR3 sequence is 14 residues long. Findings of the study overall: Spike regions recognized by vaccine-associated CD4 TCRs spanned the protein, led by 160-218 and 743-854.

Sequencing was performed on peripheral blood, taken on day 0 of AZD1222 vaccination. The receptor comes from an adult in good health. This chain links TRBV6-4 with TRBJ2-2; D uncertain. The CDR3 region has the DNA TGTGCCAGCAGTGACTCGCCGGGCACCGGGGAGCTGTTTTTT. Its translation is CASSDSPGTGELFF.